The present T cell receptor (beta chain) was sequenced within a study of blood T cell repertoires in COVID-19. Whole-study context: The United States, Italy and Spain were the sources of the acute and convalescent COVID-19 samples. Sources were T cells, B-cell-depleted T cells, or PBMCs; the material itself was cDNA or gDNA.

The CDR3 consists of 12 residues. CDR1 is SEHNR and CDR2 is FQNEAQ in the germline V gene (reference sequence). Trimming took 3 bases from V and 2 from J, leaving 5 bases between them. Methods used by the authors: The authors estimated nucleated cell counts from reference gene primer amplification. Assay: immunoSEQ multiplex PCR; the TCRdb copy retains only in-frame clones and omits some. V, J and clone size are taken as reported in that table, and D and trimming were inferred from the DNA itself. The sample shows 100,000 to 150,000 clones, 75% to 85% of them seen only once. The receptor was derived from a woman aged 45-59 years with acute or convalescent COVID-19. The V call is TRBV7-9, the J call TRBJ2-7; D gene ambiguous. The sequencing sample was made of peripheral blood. The CDR3 DNA reads TGTGCCAGCAGCTTCACAGCCTACGAGCAGTACTTC. Its translation is CASSFTAYEQYF. Full variable domain (outside the CDR3, taken from reference TRBV7-9 and TRBJ2-7): DTGVSQNPRHKITKRGQNVTFRCDPISEHNRLYWYRQTLGQGPEFLTYFQNEAQLEKSRLLSDRFSAERPKGSFSTLEIQRTEQGDSAMYLCASSFTAYEQYFGPGTRLTVT.